The clone carrying this TCR beta chain was detected a few times. Its antigen remains unknown. The investigators reverse transcribed all of the isolated RNA, so they sequenced expressed TCRB transcripts. The data were produced by immunoSEQ multiplex PCR, yet TCRdb's version contains in-frame clones alone and is incomplete. This repertoire shows about 160,000 clones, approximately 9% found once; its top ten account for 0.54%. This entry comes from a study of beta chain features in type 1 diabetes. Study-wide findings and caveats: Type 1 diabetes patients showed a moderate but significant shortening of TCRB CDR3s in all four CD4+ subsets.

Germline values: CDR1 LNHDA, CDR2 SQIVND (reference sequence). The CDR3 totals 13 residues. This clonotype was obtained from a woman under 30 with type 1 diabetes. The gene calls are TRBV19 and TRBJ1-4, with no clear D. The material sequenced was central memory CD4+ T cells from blood. CDR3 protein: CVTRAAANEKLFF. CDR3 DNA sequence: TGTGTCACGAGGGCGGCGGCTAATGAAAAACTGTTTTTT.